The clone carrying this TCR beta chain was detected many times. Its antigen is undetermined. The record originates from a study of glioma-infiltrating T cells. Study results and limitations: Very few CDR3 sequences were shared between tissue and blood. Gliomas, especially low-grade, showed above-expected tissue-blood divergence; non-neoplastic patients showed below.

TCR alpha and beta CDR3 regions were amplified from RNA using iRepertoire nested multiplex PCR. For one-step reverse transcription and amplification, about 85-400 ng of tissue mRNA or PBMC total RNA was used. One entry per CDR3 protein, called by TCRdb with MiXCR from the multiplex PCR reads. This table has approximately 100,000 distinct CDR3 sequences, approximately 28% appearing once. This CDR3 region has 11 residues. Between the trimmed V and J ends, which lost 6 bases and 3 bases, there was a span of 9 bases. Germline loops: CDR1 DFQATT, CDR2 SNEGSKA (reference sequence). The chain uses TRBV20-1 and TRBJ2-7; no definite D call. This sequence originates from a human donor with low-grade glioma or glioblastoma, undergoing nonglioma brain surgery, or in good health (not recorded which). The source material was glioma tissue, nonneoplastic brain tissue, or PBMCs (not recorded which). CDR3 residues: CSADGRYEQYF. The CDR3 nucleotides are TGCAGTGCCGATGGACGCTACGAGCAGTACTTC.